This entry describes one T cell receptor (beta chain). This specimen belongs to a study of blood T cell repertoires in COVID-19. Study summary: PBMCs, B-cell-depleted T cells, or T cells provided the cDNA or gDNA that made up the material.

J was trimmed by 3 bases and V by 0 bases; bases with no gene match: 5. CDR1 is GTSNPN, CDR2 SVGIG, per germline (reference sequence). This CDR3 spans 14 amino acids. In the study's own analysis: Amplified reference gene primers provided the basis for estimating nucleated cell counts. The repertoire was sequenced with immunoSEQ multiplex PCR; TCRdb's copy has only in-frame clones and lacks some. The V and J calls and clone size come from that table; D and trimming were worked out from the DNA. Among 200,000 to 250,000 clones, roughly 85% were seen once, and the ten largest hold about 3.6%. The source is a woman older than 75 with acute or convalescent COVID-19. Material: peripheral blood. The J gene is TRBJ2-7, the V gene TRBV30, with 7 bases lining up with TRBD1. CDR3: CAWSVGGQIYEQYF. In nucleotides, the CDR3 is TGTGCCTGGAGTGTAGGGGGACAGATCTACGAGCAGTACTTC.